A selection of T cell receptor beta chains follows, all from one sample in a study of spatial heterogeneity in lung cancer. One entry per CDR3 protein results from TCRdb running MiXCR on the 5' RACE reads. The sample gives roughly 9,300 distinct CDR3 sequences, under 9% of which show up once; 25% to 30% is in the top ten. Specimen: PBMCs, collected at surgery. These receptors were obtained from a female donor with early-stage non-small cell lung cancer. Both conserved end residues are part of each CDR3. D genes are given only for firm matches. Clone size is stated in some rows and not others, as once, few, many or a class when expanded.

v_gene	abundance	d_gene	j_gene	CDR3nt	CDR3aa
TRBV6-1	medium-sized	TRBD2	TRBJ2-1	TGTGCCAGCAGTGAAGCGCGGGGGTCTGAGCAGTTCTTC	CASSEARGSEQFF
TRBV6-1	many	TRBD1	TRBJ2-2	TGTGCCAGCAGTGAAGTGCAGGGGGTACCCGGGGAGCTGTTTTTT	CASSEVQGVPGELFF
TRBV18	many	.	TRBJ1-1	TGTGCCAGCTCACCCGGCGGGGATCGGGAAGCTTTCTTT	CASSPGGDREAFF
TRBV12-5	many	TRBD1	TRBJ1-1	TGTGCTAGTGGTTTTACGGGACAGGGAAAAACTGAAGCTTTCTTT	CASGFTGQGKTEAFF
TRBV28	medium-sized	.	TRBJ2-3	TGTGCCAGCACCGACCGACAAAGCACAGATACGCAGTATTTT	CASTDRQSTDTQYF
TRBV24-1	.	TRBD2	TRBJ2-1	TGTGCCACCAGTGATTTGAGCGCCGGGAGGAATGAGCAGTTCTTC	CATSDLSAGRNEQFF
TRBV2	many	.	TRBJ2-5	TGTGCCAGCAGATTCACAGGGCCCCAAGAGACCCAGTACTTC	CASRFTGPQETQYF
TRBV2	once	TRBD2	TRBJ2-7	TGTGCCAGCAGGAAAACTAGCGTCTCCTACGAGCAGTACTTC	CASRKTSVSYEQYF
TRBV7-2	medium-sized	.	TRBJ2-7	TGTGCCAGCAGCTTAGACTACCCCTCCTACGAGCAGTACTTC	CASSLDYPSYEQYF
TRBV5-4	medium-sized	TRBD2	TRBJ2-7	TGTGCCAGCAGCTTGGCAGCGGGAGGGTCCTACGAGCAGTACTTC	CASSLAAGGSYEQYF
TRBV29-1	large	.	TRBJ1-2	TGCAGCGTTCGAGGGGACTATGGCTACACCTTC	CSVRGDYGYTF
TRBV14	many	.	TRBJ2-7	TGTGCCAGCAGCCAATCGAGAGGGGTCGGGCAGTACTTC	CASSQSRGVGQYF
TRBV6-6	.	.	TRBJ2-2	TGTGCCAGCAGTTACGGTTTGATTTGGACAGAAAACACCGGGGAGCTGTTTTTT	CASSYGLIWTENTGELFF
TRBV20-1	medium-sized	.	TRBJ2-7	TGCAGTGCTAGAGATACCGGGGCTCACTACGAGCAGTACTTC	CSARDTGAHYEQYF
TRBV29-1	many	TRBD2	TRBJ2-7	TGCAGCGTTGAAATAGCGGGAGGGAGTTACGAGCAGTACTTC	CSVEIAGGSYEQYF
TRBV29-1	many	.	TRBJ1-2	TGCAGCCACGACAGCGGCTACACCTTC	CSHDSGYTF
TRBV28	few	.	TRBJ1-6	TGTGCCAGCAGTTCCCTGACCGGGGGGGGTTCACCCCTCCACTTT	CASSSLTGGGSPLHF